This entry features one T cell receptor beta chain sequence. The sample is drawn from a study of blood T cell repertoires in COVID-19. CDR1 and CDR2 from the germline V gene are SGHNT and YENEEA. The CDR3 consists of 15 residues. Trimming at V came to 3 bases and at J to 2 bases, leaving 6 bases not matched to a gene. Seattle patients were enrolled while actively infected and followed longitudinally. The authors' processing: Estimation of nucleated cell counts relied on the amplification of reference gene primers. Profiled with immunoSEQ multiplex PCR; TCRdb holds only in-frame clones, not every one. That table gives V, J and clone size, and the DNA gave D and trimming. The sample carries 250,000 to 300,000 clones, almost 90% recorded once.

Sequenced: peripheral blood. This chain connects TRBV11-3 to TRBJ2-5; 7 bases align to TRBD2. The receptor's source is a woman aged 25 to 39 with COVID-19, enrolled during active disease. The CDR3 sequence is CASSFRFGGQETQYF. Written as DNA, the CDR3 is TGTGCCAGCAGCTTTAGATTCGGGGGGCAAGAGACCCAGTACTTC.